These 5 T cell receptor beta chains came from one sample sequenced in a study of cytomegalovirus exposure and HLA in healthy donors. This PCR relied on a set of 60 Vbeta primers and 13 Jbeta primers. Profiled with immunoSEQ multiplex PCR; TCRdb holds only in-frame clones, not every one. Of over 100,000 clones listed, 60% to 85% were seen once; the top ten hold less than 4%. The specimen sequenced was PBMCs. The receptors stem from a woman in her twenties or thirties in good health and CMV-seropositive.

This chain connects TRBV28 to TRBJ2-7; 10 nucleotides agree with TRBD1. CDR3 size: 17 residues. In germline, CDR1 is MDHEN, CDR2 SYDVKM. The junction had 10 bases not matched to a gene; V was cut back by 5 bases and J by 0 bases. The CDR3 nucleotides are TGTGCCAGCAGTATGCCTGCCCGGACAGGGGGCTCCTACGAGCAGTACTTC. Its protein is CASSMPARTGGSYEQYF.

A single count supports this clone. The rearrangement uses TRBV5-6 and TRBJ2-3; no clear D. Trimming stripped 0 bases from V and 2 bases from J, with 10 bases between. The CDR3 runs to 15 residues. CDR1 is SGHDT, CDR2 YYEEEE, per germline. CDR3 amino acids: CASSLDGTATDTQYF. CDR3 DNA sequence: TGTGCCAGCAGCTTGGACGGAACAGCCACAGATACGCAGTATTTT.

CDR3 sequence reads: CASSLGLGNYGYTF. For the CDR3, the DNA is TGTGCCAGCAGCTTAGGACTCGGCAACTATGGCTACACCTTC. V and J are TRBV7-2 and TRBJ1-2, with unresolved D. Deletions cut 1 base from V and 2 bases from J, with 8 bases between. This CDR3 contains 14 residues. Germline V lookup: CDR1 SGHTA, CDR2 FQGNSA.

The rearrangement links TRBV2 to TRBJ2-1; the D is unclear. The germline V gene encodes CDR1 SNHLY and CDR2 FYNNEI. Trimming stripped 8 bases from V and 3 bases from J, with 14 bases between. The CDR3 consists of 14 residues. This chain's CDR3 is CASAPAGRYNEQFF. The CDR3 DNA follows: TGTGCCAGCGCCCCGGCAGGTCGCTACAATGAGCAGTTCTTC.

This clone was picked up a small number of times. The V gene is TRBV10-2, the J gene TRBJ1-1; 10 positions match TRBD1. V was pared by 6 bases and J by 6 bases, with 13 bases of the junction left unmatched. Germline V gives CDR1 WSHSY, CDR2 SAAADI. The CDR3 is made up of 16 amino acids. This CDR3 reads CASSLPLGQGSSEAFF. The CDR3 bases are TGCGCCAGCAGCCTACCGTTGGGACAGGGGTCTTCTGAAGCTTTCTTT.